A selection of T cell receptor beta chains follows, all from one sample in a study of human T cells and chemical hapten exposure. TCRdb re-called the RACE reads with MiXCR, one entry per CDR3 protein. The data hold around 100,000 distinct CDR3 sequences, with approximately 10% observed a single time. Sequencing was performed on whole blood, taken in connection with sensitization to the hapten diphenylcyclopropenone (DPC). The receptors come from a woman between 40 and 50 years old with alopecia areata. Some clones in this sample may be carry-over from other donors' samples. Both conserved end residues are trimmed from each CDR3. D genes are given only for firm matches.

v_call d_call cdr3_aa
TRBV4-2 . ASSQDLTVPYEQY
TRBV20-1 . SARDGAGVQPQH
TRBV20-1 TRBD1 SAASGTGEETQY
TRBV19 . ASSIPISGNTEAF
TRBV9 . ASSAGQLMNTEAF
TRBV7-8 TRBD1 ASRTGYAGANVLT
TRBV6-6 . ASSLTGGPGNTIY
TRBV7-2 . ASSLGFGGLNTEAF
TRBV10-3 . ATGQMNTEAF
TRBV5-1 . ASSRSNSAPTDTQY
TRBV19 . ASSISAGENTEAF